A single sample is the source of the 23 T cell receptor beta chains below, sequenced in a study of spatial heterogeneity in lung cancer (dated by TCRdb to between 2017 and 2020). In the paper's terms, the time point label means: sample taken at primary tumor resection. Whole RNA extracted from tumor and nontumor lung tissue, or from cryopreserved PBMC samples, was used for TCR sequencing without cell sorting. Receptors were amplified or captured by 5' RACE. The sequencing machine was a NextSeq 500. TCRdb reprocessing: public reads trimmed at Q25 with fastp, clones called with MiXCR, in-frame beta chains kept. Every distinct CDR3 protein forms one entry, paired with its most common genes and DNA. The sample yields some 8,600 distinct CDR3 sequences; around 4.6% were counted once. Over 25% of the sample comes from the top ten. This specimen was PBMCs, taken at surgery. These receptors originate from a male donor with early-stage non-small cell lung cancer.

This clonotype is medium-sized in the sample. Since it is a stray read in a library aimed at alpha chains, this beta chain has a size that is not meaningful. The J gene is TRBJ1-1, the V gene TRBV5-5; a weak D match, TRBD1 (5 bases). Germline V gene data show CDR1 as SGHKS and CDR2 as YYEKEE (reference sequence). This CDR3 comprises 15 residues. Trimming cost V 4 bases and J 4 bases, with 17 bases left between them. The CDR3 reads CASSPGHRRGTEAFF. CDR3 coding DNA: TGTGCCAGCAGCCCAGGGCACCGGAGGGGCACTGAAGCTTTCTTT.

In its sample, this clonotype ranks as medium-sized (0.01 to 0.1%). A library prepared for alpha chains yielded this beta chain as an off-target read; its size is of little meaning. The CDR3 DNA reads TGCGCCAGCAGCTTGGGTGGCCAAGGGGCAGGAGATACGCAGTATTTT. Its protein product is CASSLGGQGAGDTQYF. This chain links TRBV5-1 with TRBJ2-3; D might be TRBD1 (5 bases). This CDR3 is built from 16 residues. Germline V lookup: CDR1 SGHRS, CDR2 YFSETQ. Trimming took 0 bases from V and 5 from J, leaving 16 bases between them.

This clonotype has a count of ten or more. For a library built for alpha chains, this beta chain is a stray read; little rests on its size. Written as DNA, the CDR3 is TGTGCCAGCAGCTTAGGATGGAATGAGCAGTTCTTC. Translation gives CASSLGWNEQFF. The V and J genes are TRBV11-3 and TRBJ2-1; D unclear. CDR3 length: 12 residues. The germline CDR1 and CDR2 sequences are SGHNT and YENEEA. Trimming removed 1 base at V and 7 bases at J, with 5 bases between.

By share, this clonotype ranks as medium-sized. Being off target in a library aimed at alpha chains, this beta chain has a size of little meaning. The chain has TRBV2 and TRBJ2-7, with 9 nucleotides matching TRBD2. The V segment lost 2 bases and the J segment 2 bases; nucleotides outside the gene matches: 7. Germline loops: CDR1 SNHLY, CDR2 FYNNEI. This CDR3 is 16 amino acids long. The CDR3 region has the DNA TGTGCCAGCAGTGAATTCAGCGGGGGGACTACCTACGAGCAGTACGTC. Translating it yields CASSEFSGGTTYEQYV.

In this sample, this clonotype turned up many times. This beta chain turned up in a library designed for alpha chains; as an off-target read, its abundance says little. The chain joins TRBV20-1 to TRBJ2-3, with D maybe TRBD1 (6 bases). V was pared by 5 bases and J by 0 bases, with 15 bases between. Germline V lookup: CDR1 DFQATT, CDR2 SNEGSKA (reference sequence). This CDR3 is 15 amino acids long. CDR3 bases: TGCAGTGCTCGGGCTGGGGGCGGGAGCACAGATACGCAGTATTTT. Its protein product is CSARAGGGSTDTQYF.

This clonotype has ten or more counts. Because this beta chain is a stray read in a library intended to capture alpha chains, its abundance should not be given much weight. V and J are TRBV20-1 and TRBJ2-5; perhaps TRBD1 as D (6 bases). The V end was cut by 6 bases, the J end by 1 base, with 12 bases between. Germline V gives CDR1 DFQATT, CDR2 SNEGSKA (reference sequence). The CDR3 spans 13 residues. The CDR3 coding sequence is TGCAGTGCAGAAGGGGACACCCAAGAGACCCAGTACTTC. Its translation: CSAEGDTQETQYF.

This clonotype was seen repeatedly, ten times or more. This beta chain is off target for a library built for alpha chains, so its abundance means little. Here the CDR3 reads CASSTDETGAIETQYF. DNA for the CDR3: TGTGCCAGCAGCACCGACGAAACAGGAGCCATAGAGACCCAGTACTTC. The chain combines TRBV11-3 with TRBJ2-5; tentative D call: TRBD1 (5 bases). V was clipped by 5 bases and J by 4 bases, with 20 bases between them. The V gene's germline CDR1 is SGHNT and CDR2 YENEEA. The CDR3 contains 16 residues.

This clonotype appeared many times. A library prepared for alpha chains yielded this beta chain as an off-target read; its size is of little meaning. The J gene is TRBJ1-6, the V gene TRBV9; 8 bases agree with TRBD1. Trimming removed 3 bases from V and 9 bases from J; junction bases left unmatched: 8. The germline V gene encodes CDR1 SGDLS and CDR2 YYNGEE. This CDR3 region has 15 residues. The CDR3 loop is CASSGGQGGGSPLHF. CDR3 nucleotide sequence: TGTGCCAGCAGCGGTGGACAGGGAGGAGGTTCACCCCTCCACTTT.

About this clonotype itself: A read error is possible here, since a much larger clone lies one base away. The library was built for alpha chains, so this beta chain is an off-target read and its size means little. This sequence joins TRBV5-1 and TRBJ2-7, with a weak D call TRBD2 (5 bases). CDR1 and CDR2 (germline): SGHRS, YFSETQ. The CDR3 spans 13 residues. The CDR3 bases are TGCGCCAGCAGCTTGGACGGGAACTACGATCAGTACGTC. As protein: CASSLDGNYDQYV.

A word on this clonotype: Because this beta chain is a stray read in a library intended to capture alpha chains, its abundance should not be given much weight. The CDR3 bases are TGTGCCAGCAGTGACTCGATGGGGGGTCCCTCGAATGAGCAGTTCTTC. It translates to CASSDSMGGPSNEQFF. The genes are TRBV6-4 and TRBJ2-1, with D perhaps matching TRBD2 (6 bases). Germline CDR1 MRHNA, CDR2 SNTAGT. CDR3 size: 16 residues. V lost 0 bases and J lost 7, with 16 bases in between.

The table lists this clonotype with many counts. Within a library made for alpha chains, this beta chain is off target, and its count is uninformative. The chain uses TRBV12-3 or TRBV12-4 and TRBJ2-5; the match to TRBD2 covers 8 bases. After removal of 7 bases from V and 4 bases from J, the junction contained 5 bases not matched to a gene. The CDR3 loop spans 13 amino acids. The CDR3 loop reads CASTMRGAETQYF. CDR3 DNA: TGTGCCAGCACCATGCGGGGGGCAGAGACCCAGTACTTC.

This clonotype qualifies as medium-sized. With the library built for alpha chains, this beta chain is off target and its frequency is not meaningful. J is TRBJ2-7 and V is TRBV6-6, with a possible D match to TRBD1 (6 bases). Trimming cost V 5 bases and J 4 bases, with 6 bases left between them. The germline V gene encodes CDR1 MNHNY and CDR2 SVGAGI (reference sequence). This CDR3 spans 11 amino acids. The CDR3 loop reads CASSTGYEQYF. The CDR3 DNA reads as TGTGCCAGCAGTACAGGGTACGAGCAGTACTTC.

On this clonotype: With the library built for alpha chains, this beta chain is off target and its frequency is not meaningful. This chain uses TRBV19 with TRBJ1-1, with D tentatively TRBD1 (5 bases). Trimming stripped 7 bases from V and 1 base from J, with 13 bases between. Germline CDR1 LNHDA, CDR2 SQIVND (reference sequence). The CDR3 consists of 14 residues. The DNA of the CDR3 is TGTGCCAGTAAAAGGGCAGGGACGAACACTGAAGCTTTCTTT. Protein: CASKRAGTNTEAFF.

This clonotype occurred many times. Found in a library prepared for alpha chains, this beta chain is an off-target read, and its abundance has little meaning. The chain has TRBV4-2 and TRBJ1-6; D possibly corresponds to TRBD1 (5 bases). There are 17 residues in the CDR3. Germline V gene data show CDR1 as LGHNA and CDR2 as YNFKEQ. V was pared by 0 bases and J by 7 bases, with 16 bases between. The CDR3 DNA reads TGTGCCAGCAGCCAAGATCCCGCAGGGCAAAGGAATTCACCCCTCCACTTT. Translated, it gives CASSQDPAGQRNSPLHF.

This clonotype was recorded a few times. For a library built for alpha chains, this beta chain is a stray read; little rests on its size. The rearrangement links TRBV6-5 to TRBJ2-1; TRBD1 matches 7 bases. Trimming at V came to 0 bases and at J to 8 bases, leaving 7 bases not matched to a gene. Germline assignment: CDR1 MNHEY and CDR2 SVGAGI. This CDR3 is 15 amino acids long. CDR3 coding DNA: TGTGCCAGCAGTTACTCGGGACAGTTGTCATATGAGCAGTTCTTC. This sequence encodes CASSYSGQLSYEQFF.

About this clonotype itself: This beta chain represents an off-target read in a library built for alpha chains; its size is of limited meaning. DNA of the CDR3: TGTGCCAGTAGTATAAGAAAACTAGCGGGGTCGGATACGCAGTATTTT. Its protein product is CASSIRKLAGSDTQYF. The J gene is TRBJ2-3, the V gene TRBV19, with 10 bases matching TRBD2. J lost 6 bases, V lost 2 bases, and 8 bases had no gene match. This CDR3 is 16 amino acids long. Germline loops: CDR1 LNHDA, CDR2 SQIVND (reference sequence).

This clonotype is termed medium-sized. This beta chain lies outside the target of a library built for alpha chains; its clone size means little. The V and J genes are TRBV7-9 and TRBJ1-2; the D is unclear. V lost 3 bases and J lost 6, with 8 bases in between. The CDR3 has 12 residues. Germline V gives CDR1 SEHNR, CDR2 FQNEAQ (reference sequence). The CDR3 sequence: CASSFKDHGYTF. As DNA, the CDR3 is TGTGCCAGCAGCTTTAAAGATCATGGCTACACCTTC.

In the case of this clonotype: Being off target in a library aimed at alpha chains, this beta chain has a size of little meaning. The V and J genes are TRBV7-9 and TRBJ1-1, with D perhaps matching TRBD1 (5 bases). V shed 6 bases and J shed 1 base, with 15 bases lying between them. This CDR3 is 15 amino acids long. The germline gives CDR1 SEHNR, CDR2 FQNEAQ (reference sequence). This chain's CDR3 is CASSRRGTANTEAFF. The DNA for the CDR3 is TGTGCCAGCAGTCGACGAGGGACGGCGAACACTGAAGCTTTCTTT.

As for this clonotype: A library made for alpha chains picked up this beta chain off target, so its size means little. The chain couples TRBV20-1 to TRBJ1-5; perhaps TRBD1 as D (5 bases). CDR1 is DFQATT and CDR2 is SNEGSKA in the germline V gene (reference sequence). CDR3 size: 17 residues. V was cut by 6 bases and J by 2 bases, with 23 bases left in between. This CDR3 reads CSAQEGPGRGGNQPQHF. For the CDR3, the DNA is TGCAGTGCACAGGAGGGCCCGGGCCGGGGGGGCAATCAGCCCCAGCATTTT.

This clonotype was detected many times. The library was prepared for alpha chains; this beta chain is a stray read, so its frequency means little. The rearrangement joins TRBV30 to TRBJ1-2; D is uncertain. The ends were cut back, 1 base at V and 8 bases at J, with 23 bases in the middle. The CDR3 runs 16 residues. The germline V gene has CDR1 GTSNPN and CDR2 SVGIG (reference sequence). The DNA of the CDR3 is TGTGCCTGGAGTGAAAAACCGGGTTTCCTTTCTGGCGGCTACACCTTC. It translates to CAWSEKPGFLSGGYTF.

For this clonotype: A read error is possible here, since a much larger clone lies one base away. With the library built for alpha chains, this beta chain is off target and its frequency is not meaningful. The chain combines TRBV6-5 with TRBJ1-1; no definite D call. From germline, CDR1 is MNHEY and CDR2 SVGAGI. This CDR3 is built from 14 residues. V was pared by 11 bases and J by 1 base, with 17 bases between. CDR3 in amino acids: CACQNGVSNTEAFF. For the CDR3, the DNA is TGTGCCTGCCAAAACGGGGTGTCGAACACTGAAGCTTTCTTT.

Ten or more counts support this clonotype. The size of this beta chain means little, since it is a stray read in a library made for alpha chains. This chain's CDR3 is CASTLGKGRNNEQFF. The DNA for the CDR3 is TGTGCCAGTACCTTAGGGAAGGGAAGGAACAATGAGCAGTTCTTC. V usage is TRBV19 and J usage is TRBJ2-1; D gene ambiguous. V shed 7 bases and J shed 5 bases, with 18 bases lying between them. The germline gives CDR1 LNHDA, CDR2 SQIVND (reference sequence). This CDR3 is built from 15 residues.

In the case of this clonotype: A read error may explain this, as a much larger clone is one base away. This beta chain is an unintended read in a library built for alpha chains; its size means little. This chain links TRBV2 with TRBJ2-7, with no clear D. The CDR3 runs to 13 residues. In germline, CDR1 is SNHLY, CDR2 FYNNEI. In nucleotides, the CDR3 is TGTGCCAGTAACCGACCGGGTGTTTACGAGCGGTACTTC. Encoded protein: CASNRPGVYERYF.